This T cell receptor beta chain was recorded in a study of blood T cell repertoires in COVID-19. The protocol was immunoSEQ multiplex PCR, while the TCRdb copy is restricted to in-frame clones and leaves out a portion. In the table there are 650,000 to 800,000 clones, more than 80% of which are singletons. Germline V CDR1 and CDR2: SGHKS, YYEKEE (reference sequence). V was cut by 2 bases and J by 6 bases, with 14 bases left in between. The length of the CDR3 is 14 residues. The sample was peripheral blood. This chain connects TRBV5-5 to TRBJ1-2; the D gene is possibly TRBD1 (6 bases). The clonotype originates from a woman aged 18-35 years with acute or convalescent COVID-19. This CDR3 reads CASSFPDRLDGYTF. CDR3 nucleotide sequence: TGTGCCAGCAGCTTTCCCGACAGGCTCGATGGCTACACCTTC.